This T cell receptor beta chain was sequenced for a study of tumour-infiltrating T cells in Burkitt lymphoma (dated by TCRdb to about 2020). About the study as a whole: TCR repertoire data were correlated with clinical outcome; productive clonality predicted overall and progression-free survival, independent of established prognosticators including age at diagnosis.

The library was built by means of the immunoSEQ multiplex PCR assay. Imported from immuneACCESS, the table was reduced by TCRdb to in-frame sequences with V and J called. These copies leave out some clones; in studies compared against another copy, an unresolved V gene accounts for under half, and the cause of the remainder is not known. The sample records 13,000 to 15,000 clones, roughly 85% of which are singletons. The ten largest clones capture 1.4% to 1.5% of the sample. Trimming removed 0 bases from V and 4 bases from J; the gene matches leave 5 bases unexplained. The CDR3 spans 17 residues, from the cysteine through the phenylalanine. The read is trimmed to its CDR3 DNA, 51 bases read in frame from base 1. CDR1 is given as SGHNT and CDR2 as YYREEE, both from the germline V gene (reference sequence). On this clone itself: This clone's antigen is unknown. Base quality data are lacking; no much larger clone is found one base away.

The sequence was obtained from a human donor with diffuse large B-cell lymphoma. The chain joins TRBV5-4 to TRBJ2-7, and 15 junction bases match TRBD2. The sample consisted of tumor tissue. The CDR3 reads as follows: CASSLDLGLAGGYEQYF. The nucleotide sequence reads as follows: TGTGCCAGCAGCTTGGACCTTGGACTAGCGGGAGGGTACGAGCAGTACTTC.